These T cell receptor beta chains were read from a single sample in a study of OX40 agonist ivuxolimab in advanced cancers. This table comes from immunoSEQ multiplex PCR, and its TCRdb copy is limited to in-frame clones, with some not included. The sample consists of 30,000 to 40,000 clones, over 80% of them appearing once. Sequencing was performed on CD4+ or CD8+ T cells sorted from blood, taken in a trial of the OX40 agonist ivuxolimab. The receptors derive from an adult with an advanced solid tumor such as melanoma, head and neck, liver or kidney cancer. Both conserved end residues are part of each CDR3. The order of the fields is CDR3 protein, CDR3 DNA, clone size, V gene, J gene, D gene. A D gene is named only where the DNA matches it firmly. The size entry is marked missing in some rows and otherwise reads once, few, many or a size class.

CDR3 protein: CASSLGKGYGYTF
CDR3 DNA: TGTGCCAGCAGTTTAGGCAAGGGTTATGGCTACACCTTC
clone size: NA
V gene: TRBV27
J gene: TRBJ1-2
D gene: NA

CDR3 protein: CASSLGTLAYEQYF
CDR3 DNA: TGTGCCAGCAGCTTAGGGACCCTAGCCTACGAGCAGTACTTC
clone size: NA
V gene: TRBV7-3
J gene: TRBJ2-7
D gene: NA

CDR3 protein: CASGTSSGAFIDTQYF
CDR3 DNA: TGTGCTAGTGGCACCTCTAGCGGGGCGTTTATAGATACGCAGTATTTT
clone size: NA
V gene: TRBV12-5
J gene: TRBJ2-3
D gene: TRBD2

CDR3 protein: CASSIQGSPEAFF
CDR3 DNA: TGTGCCAGTAGTATACAGGGTAGCCCTGAAGCTTTCTTT
clone size: NA
V gene: TRBV19
J gene: TRBJ1-1
D gene: NA

CDR3 protein: CAWNVGKGYGYTF
CDR3 DNA: TGTGCCTGGAATGTGGGGAAGGGCTATGGCTACACCTTC
clone size: NA
V gene: TRBV30
J gene: TRBJ1-2
D gene: NA

CDR3 protein: CASSLPRDTLNTEAFF
CDR3 DNA: TGTGCCAGCAGCTTACCACGGGACACCTTGAACACTGAAGCTTTCTTT
clone size: NA
V gene: TRBV7-9
J gene: TRBJ1-1
D gene: NA

CDR3 protein: CASSLVPGANTGELFF
CDR3 DNA: TGTGCCAGCAGCTTGGTACCGGGGGCGAACACCGGGGAGCTGTTTTTT
clone size: NA
V gene: TRBV5-6
J gene: TRBJ2-2
D gene: NA

CDR3 protein: CASSTNRDRDYEQYF
CDR3 DNA: TGCGCCAGCAGCACAAACCGGGACAGGGACTACGAGCAGTACTTC
clone size: NA
V gene: TRBV4-1
J gene: TRBJ2-7
D gene: TRBD1

CDR3 protein: CASSSVGGWPGNTIYF
CDR3 DNA: TGTGCCAGCAGTTCGGTTGGCGGGTGGCCTGGAAACACCATATATTTT
clone size: NA
V gene: TRBV28
J gene: TRBJ1-3
D gene: NA

CDR3 protein: CASSVGGTGRDTQYF
CDR3 DNA: TGTGCCAGCAGCGTAGGAGGGACAGGGCGGGATACGCAGTATTTT
clone size: NA
V gene: TRBV9
J gene: TRBJ2-3
D gene: TRBD1

CDR3 protein: CASSPDRGLGQPQHF
CDR3 DNA: TGTGCCAGCAGTCCTGACAGGGGGCTGGGTCAGCCCCAGCATTTT
clone size: NA
V gene: TRBV28
J gene: TRBJ1-5
D gene: TRBD1

CDR3 protein: CASSLPQGANTEAFF
CDR3 DNA: TGTGCCAGCAGTTTACCACAGGGGGCGAACACTGAAGCTTTCTTT
clone size: NA
V gene: TRBV28
J gene: TRBJ1-1
D gene: TRBD1

CDR3 protein: CASSRIGTRVEQFF
CDR3 DNA: TGCGCCAGCAGTCGGATCGGGACTCGGGTTGAGCAGTTCTTC
clone size: NA
V gene: TRBV5-1
J gene: TRBJ2-1
D gene: NA

CDR3 protein: CASRPGQGVVTEAFF
CDR3 DNA: TGTGCCAGCAGACCGGGACAGGGAGTGGTAACTGAAGCTTTCTTT
clone size: NA
V gene: TRBV27
J gene: TRBJ1-1
D gene: TRBD1

CDR3 protein: CASSITSRDLLYNEQFF
CDR3 DNA: TGTGCCAGTAGTATAACGTCTCGGGATTTACTATACAATGAGCAGTTCTTC
clone size: NA
V gene: TRBV19
J gene: TRBJ2-1
D gene: NA

CDR3 protein: CASSVGGTGVDEQYF
CDR3 DNA: TGTGCCAGCAGCGTAGGAGGGACAGGGGTCGACGAGCAGTACTTC
clone size: NA
V gene: TRBV9
J gene: TRBJ2-7
D gene: TRBD1

CDR3 protein: CSVEGLAGPQETQYF
CDR3 DNA: TGCAGCGTTGAGGGACTAGCGGGGCCCCAAGAGACCCAGTACTTC
clone size: NA
V gene: TRBV29-1
J gene: TRBJ2-5
D gene: TRBD2

CDR3 protein: CASSGGQGLLTDTQYF
CDR3 DNA: TGCGCCAGCAGCGGAGGACAGGGACTCTTGACAGATACGCAGTATTTT
clone size: NA
V gene: TRBV5-1
J gene: TRBJ2-3
D gene: TRBD1

CDR3 protein: CASSENGASGYGYTF
CDR3 DNA: TGTGCCAGCAGTGAAAATGGCGCCTCGGGCTATGGCTACACCTTC
clone size: NA
V gene: TRBV6-1
J gene: TRBJ1-2
D gene: NA

CDR3 protein: CASSSPRDRAYNEQFF
CDR3 DNA: TGTGCCAGCAGCTCCCCCCGAGACAGGGCCTACAATGAGCAGTTCTTC
clone size: NA
V gene: TRBV9
J gene: TRBJ2-1
D gene: TRBD1

CDR3 protein: CASSLSGAYEQYF
CDR3 DNA: TGTGCCAGCAGTTTATCGGGGGCCTACGAGCAGTACTTC
clone size: NA
V gene: TRBV27
J gene: TRBJ2-7
D gene: NA

CDR3 protein: CASSLNWGLARNNEQFF
CDR3 DNA: TGTGCCAGCAGCTTAAATTGGGGACTAGCAAGGAACAATGAGCAGTTCTTC
clone size: NA
V gene: TRBV7-6
J gene: TRBJ2-1
D gene: TRBD2

CDR3 protein: CASSSPGQGALGNQPQHF
CDR3 DNA: TGTGCCAGCAGCTCGCCGGGACAGGGGGCGTTGGGCAATCAGCCCCAGCATTTT
clone size: once
V gene: TRBV7-8
J gene: TRBJ1-5
D gene: TRBD1

CDR3 protein: CASSYKGPTYEQYF
CDR3 DNA: TGTGCCAGCAGTTACAAGGGACCCACCTACGAGCAGTACTTC
clone size: NA
V gene: TRBV6-5
J gene: TRBJ2-7
D gene: NA

CDR3 protein: CASSLDSHEQFF
CDR3 DNA: TGTGCCAGCAGCTTAGATTCCCATGAGCAGTTCTTC
clone size: few
V gene: TRBV11-3
J gene: TRBJ2-1
D gene: NA

CDR3 protein: CASAFGDLTEAFF
CDR3 DNA: TGTGCCAGCGCGTTTGGGGATCTCACTGAAGCTTTCTTT
clone size: NA
V gene: TRBV28
J gene: TRBJ1-1
D gene: NA

CDR3 protein: CASSDQQGFAGNTIYF
CDR3 DNA: TGTGCCAGCAGCGACCAGCAGGGGTTCGCTGGAAACACCATATATTTT
clone size: once
V gene: TRBV9
J gene: TRBJ1-3
D gene: NA

CDR3 protein: CASSGRGSDITRGEQFF
CDR3 DNA: TGTGCCAGCAGCGGGAGGGGGTCCGATATTACAAGGGGAGAGCAGTTCTTC
clone size: NA
V gene: TRBV27
J gene: TRBJ2-1
D gene: TRBD2

CDR3 protein: CASSRTGGNSPLHF
CDR3 DNA: TGTGCCAGCAGTCGCACAGGGGGGAATTCACCCCTCCACTTT
clone size: once
V gene: TRBV27
J gene: TRBJ1-6
D gene: TRBD1

CDR3 protein: CASSYEGGVERYTQYF
CDR3 DNA: TGTGCCAGCAGTTACGAGGGGGGGGTAGAACGGTATACGCAGTATTTT
clone size: NA
V gene: TRBV6-5
J gene: TRBJ2-3
D gene: NA

CDR3 protein: CASSQDGQTGANVLTF
CDR3 DNA: TGCGCCAGCAGCCAAGATGGGCAGACTGGGGCCAACGTCCTGACTTTC
clone size: NA
V gene: TRBV4-1
J gene: TRBJ2-6
D gene: NA

CDR3 protein: CASSGAHQETQYF
CDR3 DNA: TGTGCCAGTTCAGGAGCCCACCAAGAGACCCAGTACTTC
clone size: NA
V gene: TRBV19
J gene: TRBJ2-5
D gene: NA

CDR3 protein: CASSQSGRVGEAFF
CDR3 DNA: TGTGCCAGCAGCCAATCCGGCAGGGTAGGTGAAGCTTTCTTT
clone size: NA
V gene: TRBV16
J gene: TRBJ1-1
D gene: NA

CDR3 protein: CASSPGLAGWVTQYF
CDR3 DNA: TGTGCCAGCAGCCCCGGACTAGCGGGGTGGGTGACCCAGTACTTC
clone size: NA
V gene: TRBV7-2
J gene: TRBJ2-5
D gene: TRBD2

CDR3 protein: CASSLSGDLRIVEAFF
CDR3 DNA: TGTGCCAGCAGTCTATCTGGGGATCTACGGATCGTTGAAGCTTTCTTT
clone size: once
V gene: TRBV28
J gene: TRBJ1-1
D gene: NA

CDR3 protein: CASSLCQGRALYHQPQHF
CDR3 DNA: TGTGCCAGCAGCTTATGTCAGGGACGAGCGTTGTATCATCAGCCCCAGCATTTT
clone size: few
V gene: TRBV7-7
J gene: TRBJ1-5
D gene: NA

CDR3 protein: CASSLVANEGNQETQYF
CDR3 DNA: TGTGCCAGCAGCTTGGTGGCTAACGAGGGCAACCAAGAGACCCAGTACTTC
clone size: NA
V gene: TRBV5-4
J gene: TRBJ2-5
D gene: NA

CDR3 protein: CASRRSLSSYEQYF
CDR3 DNA: TGTGCCAGCCGCCGTTCATTAAGCTCCTACGAGCAGTACTTC
clone size: NA
V gene: TRBV27
J gene: TRBJ2-7
D gene: NA

CDR3 protein: CASTLDGYEQYF
CDR3 DNA: TGTGCCAGCACTCTGGACGGTTACGAGCAGTACTTC
clone size: NA
V gene: TRBV6-1
J gene: TRBJ2-7
D gene: NA

CDR3 protein: CASSPGPPSAPTDTQYF
CDR3 DNA: TGTGCCAGCAGCCCAGGGCCCCCTAGCGCCCCCACAGATACGCAGTATTTT
clone size: NA
V gene: TRBV7-2
J gene: TRBJ2-3
D gene: NA

CDR3 protein: CASSEAPGSHYGYTF
CDR3 DNA: TGTGCCAGCAGTGAAGCCCCCGGATCCCACTATGGCTACACCTTC
clone size: NA
V gene: TRBV6-1
J gene: TRBJ1-2
D gene: NA